A selection of T cell receptor beta chains follows, all from one sample in a study of radiotherapy plus CTLA-4 blockade in lung cancer. TCRdb's copy holds only in-frame clones and misses some; the assay was immunoSEQ multiplex PCR. Counted here are 25,000 to 40,000 clones, under 85% occurring once; the ten biggest clones make up approximately 4.5%. The source material was peripheral blood, sampled from a patient treated with radiotherapy plus ipilimumab. The receptors originated from a human donor with non-small cell lung cancer whose response to radiotherapy plus ipilimumab could not be evaluated. Both conserved end residues are trimmed from each CDR3. Fields, in order: V gene, J gene, CDR3 protein.

v_gene: TRBV7-2; j_gene: TRBJ2-7; CDR3aa: ASSLFGTSGSYEQY
v_gene: TRBV5-4; j_gene: TRBJ2-4; CDR3aa: ASSEDTINIQY
v_gene: TRBV7-9; j_gene: TRBJ2-7; CDR3aa: ASSPGTGGEQY
v_gene: TRBV7-9; j_gene: TRBJ2-3; CDR3aa: ASRAGALTDTQY
v_gene: TRBV6-5; j_gene: TRBJ1-1; CDR3aa: ASSYGNRGNTEAF
v_gene: TRBV11-2; j_gene: TRBJ2-2; CDR3aa: ASSPGQGGTGELF
v_gene: TRBV2; j_gene: TRBJ2-3; CDR3aa: ASRPAGADTQY
v_gene: TRBV14; j_gene: TRBJ1-2; CDR3aa: ASSPGLQYGYT
v_gene: TRBV6-5; j_gene: TRBJ1-5; CDR3aa: ASSYSAGGGNQPQH
v_gene: TRBV29-1; j_gene: TRBJ2-7; CDR3aa: SVRYRGAFEQY
v_gene: TRBV7-8; j_gene: TRBJ2-7; CDR3aa: ASSPGRDRAFHEQY
v_gene: TRBV4-3; j_gene: TRBJ1-1; CDR3aa: ASSQVNGRGRLAF
v_gene: TRBV7-8; j_gene: TRBJ1-5; CDR3aa: ASSLAGGSNQPQH
v_gene: TRBV18; j_gene: TRBJ2-2; CDR3aa: ASSPGRSTGELF
v_gene: TRBV2; j_gene: TRBJ2-7; CDR3aa: ASSPDRGISYEQY
v_gene: TRBV2; j_gene: TRBJ2-2; CDR3aa: ASSMSYTGELF
v_gene: TRBV6-6; j_gene: TRBJ1-6; CDR3aa: ASSYVTENSPLH
v_gene: TRBV5-4; j_gene: TRBJ2-7; CDR3aa: ASSPDPGGLSYEQY
v_gene: TRBV6-5; j_gene: TRBJ2-2; CDR3aa: AIWAWNTGELF
v_gene: TRBV19; j_gene: TRBJ2-7; CDR3aa: ASSSRDTRYYEQY
v_gene: TRBV7-2; j_gene: TRBJ2-1; CDR3aa: ASGDSSGGSYNEQF
v_gene: TRBV6-1; j_gene: TRBJ1-1; CDR3aa: ASSELGTENTEAF